The 7 T cell receptor beta chains in this list originate from one sample, sequenced in a study of siplizumab effects on memory and regulatory T cells. Mixed lymphocyte reaction cells underwent about 6 days of coculture at 37°C. Profiled with immunoSEQ multiplex PCR; TCRdb holds only in-frame clones, not every one. The data contain 13,000 to 15,000 clones, about 47% of them singletons. Their target antigens are unknown. Sequencing used CFSE-low (dividing) CD4+ T cells sorted from an allogeneic mixed lymphocyte reaction. The receptors here all came from a human donor in good health; the cells came from an allogeneic mixed lymphocyte reaction.

In the case of this clone: A read error may produce the germline difference seen at one junction end. The gene calls are TRBV28 and TRBJ2-6; TRBD1 aligns across 7 bases. Germline loops: CDR1 MDHEN, CDR2 SYDVKM. CDR3 size: 16 residues. The CDR3, as DNA: TGTGCCAGCACTTTAGGGGGCCCTACCGGGGCCAACGTCCTGACTTTC. Encoded protein: CASTLGGPTGANVLTF.

This clone was detected a few times. The rearrangement links TRBV4-2 to TRBJ2-2; D ambiguous. V gave up 4 bases and J gave up 5 bases, with 8 bases separating them. This CDR3 contains 13 residues. The germline V gene has CDR1 LGHNA and CDR2 YNFKEQ. The CDR3 DNA sequence: TGTGCCAGCAGCCCACTCGAGACCGGGGAGCTGTTTTTT. Translation: CASSPLETGELFF.

This chain links TRBV6-6 with TRBJ1-2; unclear D gene. The CDR3 is made up of 12 amino acids. Trimming pared 3 bases from V and 4 bases from J, leaving 6 bases between. Germline V lookup: CDR1 MNHNY, CDR2 SVGAGI (reference sequence). This CDR3 reads CASSYEFYGYTF. The DNA for the CDR3 is TGTGCCAGCAGTTATGAGTTCTATGGCTACACCTTC.

This clone was detected only once. This chain uses TRBV18 with TRBJ1-3; the D gene is possibly TRBD1 (5 bases). CDR1 and CDR2 from the germline V gene are KGHSH and LQKENI. This CDR3 is 13 amino acids long. V lost 6 bases to trimming and J lost 4 bases, with 10 bases between them. CDR3 sequence reads: CASSAGLGNTIYF. The CDR3 bases are TGTGCCAGCTCGGCGGGACTGGGAAACACCATATATTTT.

This clone was picked up one time. The chain couples TRBV6-1 to TRBJ1-5; 10 bases align to TRBD1. CDR3 length: 15 residues. V was pared by 7 bases and J by 1 base, with 4 bases of the junction left unmatched. CDR1 is MNHNS and CDR2 is SASEGT in the germline V gene. DNA of the CDR3: TGTGCCAGCATCCGGGACAGGGGAAGCAATCAGCCCCAGCATTTT. As protein: CASIRDRGSNQPQHF.

This clone was picked up one time. This CDR3 is CASMAGSSYNEQFF. The DNA for the CDR3 is TGTGCCAGCATGGCCGGGAGCTCCTACAATGAGCAGTTCTTC. The J gene is TRBJ2-1, the V gene TRBV11-2; TRBD2 is a possible D gene (6 bases). This CDR3 comprises 14 residues. The V end was cut by 7 bases, the J end by 0 bases, with 10 bases between. Germline loops: CDR1 SGHAT, CDR2 FQNNGV.

This sequence joins TRBV11-2 and TRBJ2-1, with D unresolved. V lost 3 bases and J lost 5, with 5 bases in between. This CDR3 contains 12 residues. Germline V CDR1 and CDR2: SGHAT, FQNNGV. The CDR3 sequence: CASSLNNNEQFF. The CDR3 region has the DNA TGTGCCAGCAGCTTGAATAACAATGAGCAGTTCTTC.